Here is one TCR beta chain with its context. Profiling relied on immunoSEQ multiplex PCR, and the TCRdb table lists in-frame clones only, not all of them. The data hold just over 150,000 clones, with around 89% observed a single time. Participants spanned ages 18 to 89 years and resided in about 24 US areas. Allocation to cohorts depended on clinical history reported by the participants. Recovery meant two consecutive negative NP/OP PCR tests, professional clearance, or resolved symptoms. The CDR3 runs to 16 residues. J was trimmed by 6 bases and V by 0 bases; bases with no gene match: 10. The germline CDR1 and CDR2 sequences are SGHNT and YYREEE (reference sequence). This entry belongs to a study of blood T cell repertoires in COVID-19. About the research overall: There were acute and convalescent COVID-19 samples, and they came from the United States, Italy and Spain.

The V and J genes are TRBV5-4 and TRBJ1-2; TRBD1 matches at 8 bases. The clonotype comes from a woman in her 50s who had recovered from COVID-19. The sequencing sample was made of PBMCs or T cells enriched from blood (not recorded which). The DNA of the CDR3 is TGTGCCAGCAGCTTGGCCGGTGGACAGGGCGGCCATGGCTACACCTTC. It specifies CASSLAGGQGGHGYTF. Filled out from reference TRBV5-4 and TRBJ1-2, the complete variable domain reads ETGVTQSPTHLIKTRGQQVTLRCSSQSGHNTVSWYQQALGQGPQFIFQYYREEENGRGNFPPRFSGLQFPNYSSELNVNALELDDSALYLCASSLAGGQGGHGYTFGSGTRLTVV.